This TCR beta chain was sequenced during a study of blood T cell repertoires in COVID-19. For the study at large: The United States, Italy and Spain were the sources of the acute and convalescent COVID-19 samples. T cells, B-cell-depleted T cells, or PBMCs supplied cDNA or gDNA.

In the study's own analysis: For nucleated cells, counts were estimated from reference gene primer amplification. Sequencing used immunoSEQ multiplex PCR; TCRdb keeps in-frame clones, though not all of them. V and J calls and clone size are as listed in that table; D and trimming were resolved from the DNA. The table shows around 240,000 clones, with roughly 81% occurring only once. V was cut by 4 bases and J by 7 bases, with 17 bases left in between. The CDR3 totals 16 residues. Per the germline V gene, CDR1 is SEHNR and CDR2 is FQNEAQ (reference sequence). The chain uses TRBV7-9 and TRBJ1-6, with D possibly being TRBD1 (6 bases). Sequenced: peripheral blood. The clonotype was recovered from a middle-aged man with acute or convalescent COVID-19. CDR3 amino acids: CASSSLGGSNNSPLHF. Written as DNA, the CDR3 is TGTGCCAGCAGCTCCCTTGGGGGCTCGAACAATTCACCCCTCCACTTT.